Listed below are T cell receptor beta chains from one sample, sequenced in a study of T-cell reconstitution after alpha-beta-depleted transplantation in children. TCRdb analysed the PCR reads with MiXCR anew, one entry per CDR3 protein. The table lists approximately 980,000 distinct CDR3 sequences, about 31% of them singletons. The sequenced sample was PBMCs, mostly from graft donor cells, obtained 360 days after TCRalphabeta/CD19-depleted stem cell transplant. Every receptor here comes from a boy younger than two who had a stem cell transplant for SCID, so the T cells may come from the graft donor. Each CDR3 is given with its conserved first and last residue. Fields, in order: D gene, V gene, J gene, clone size, CDR3 protein, CDR3 DNA. A D gene is named only where the DNA matches it firmly. The size field is filled for only some rows; it gives once, few, many or a size class.

d_gene: TRBD1
v_gene: TRBV4-2
j_gene: TRBJ2-2
abundance: -
CDR3aa: CASSHLFGTGNTGELFF
CDR3nt: TGTGCCAGCAGCCATCTATTCGGGACAGGGAACACCGGGGAGCTGTTTTTT

d_gene: -
v_gene: TRBV15
j_gene: TRBJ2-5
abundance: -
CDR3aa: CATSRHPKGVRETQYF
CDR3nt: TGTGCCACCAGCAGACATCCTAAGGGGGTGCGAGAGACCCAGTACTTC

d_gene: -
v_gene: TRBV3-1
j_gene: TRBJ1-1
abundance: few
CDR3aa: CASSQTIGGTEAFF
CDR3nt: TGTGCCAGCAGCCAAACGATTGGAGGGACTGAAGCTTTCTTT

d_gene: TRBD2
v_gene: TRBV6-2/TRBV6-3
j_gene: TRBJ2-2
abundance: -
CDR3aa: CASNRLAGDTGELFF
CDR3nt: TGTGCCAGCAACCGCCTAGCGGGGGATACCGGGGAGCTGTTTTTT

d_gene: TRBD2
v_gene: TRBV20-1
j_gene: TRBJ2-7
abundance: few
CDR3aa: CSATPGLAGSYYEQYF
CDR3nt: TGCAGTGCGACCCCGGGACTAGCGGGGTCCTACTACGAGCAGTACTTC

d_gene: -
v_gene: TRBV11-1
j_gene: TRBJ2-6
abundance: -
CDR3aa: CASSHHMGSGANVLTF
CDR3nt: TGTGCCAGCAGCCATCATATGGGCTCTGGGGCCAACGTCCTGACTTTC

d_gene: -
v_gene: TRBV12-3/TRBV12-4
j_gene: TRBJ2-3
abundance: -
CDR3aa: CASTWGADTQYF
CDR3nt: TGTGCCAGCACTTGGGGGGCAGATACGCAGTATTTT

d_gene: -
v_gene: TRBV9
j_gene: TRBJ2-2
abundance: -
CDR3aa: CASSVGRWNTGELFF
CDR3nt: TGTGCCAGCAGCGTAGGACGGTGGAACACCGGGGAGCTGTTTTTT

d_gene: -
v_gene: TRBV2
j_gene: TRBJ2-2
abundance: -
CDR3aa: CAATRNTGELFF
CDR3nt: TGTGCCGCAACAAGGAACACCGGGGAGCTGTTTTTT

d_gene: -
v_gene: TRBV7-3
j_gene: TRBJ2-1
abundance: -
CDR3aa: CASSLNIPGLRFF
CDR3nt: TGTGCCAGCAGCTTAAACATACCGGGCTTGCGGTTCTTC

d_gene: TRBD2
v_gene: TRBV11-1
j_gene: TRBJ2-3
abundance: -
CDR3aa: CASTPLRGLAGDSTDTQYF
CDR3nt: TGTGCCAGCACCCCTTTAAGAGGACTAGCGGGGGACAGCACAGATACGCAGTATTTT

d_gene: TRBD1
v_gene: TRBV7-8
j_gene: TRBJ2-1
abundance: -
CDR3aa: CASRTGTGTYNEQFF
CDR3nt: TGTGCCAGCAGGACAGGGACCGGCACCTACAATGAGCAGTTCTTC

d_gene: -
v_gene: TRBV27
j_gene: TRBJ2-7
abundance: -
CDR3aa: CASSPTGTYYEQYF
CDR3nt: TGTGCCAGCAGCCCCACCGGGACGTACTACGAGCAGTACTTC

d_gene: -
v_gene: TRBV12-3/TRBV12-4
j_gene: TRBJ2-5
abundance: -
CDR3aa: CASSFSSALQETQYF
CDR3nt: TGTGCCAGCAGTTTCTCTAGCGCGCTACAAGAGACCCAGTACTTC

d_gene: TRBD1
v_gene: TRBV24-1
j_gene: TRBJ1-4
abundance: -
CDR3aa: CATSEIKTGVNEKLFF
CDR3nt: TGTGCCACCAGTGAGATAAAGACAGGGGTTAATGAAAAACTGTTTTTT

d_gene: -
v_gene: TRBV29-1
j_gene: TRBJ2-5
abundance: few
CDR3aa: CSVFPGGSGETQYF
CDR3nt: TGCAGCGTTTTCCCGGGGGGCTCGGGAGAGACCCAGTACTTC

d_gene: TRBD1
v_gene: TRBV25-1
j_gene: TRBJ1-1
abundance: -
CDR3aa: CASGTGLTEAFF
CDR3nt: TGTGCCAGCGGGACAGGGTTGACTGAAGCTTTCTTT

d_gene: TRBD2
v_gene: TRBV13
j_gene: TRBJ2-2
abundance: few
CDR3aa: CASSRSGGARGELFF
CDR3nt: TGTGCCAGCAGCCGTAGCGGGGGGGCCCGAGGGGAGCTGTTTTTT

d_gene: -
v_gene: TRBV12-3/TRBV12-4
j_gene: TRBJ1-2
abundance: few
CDR3aa: CASRPTAYGYTF
CDR3nt: TGTGCCAGCAGACCGACAGCTTATGGCTACACCTTC

d_gene: -
v_gene: TRBV2
j_gene: TRBJ2-1
abundance: few
CDR3aa: CASSEGGAGDNEQFF
CDR3nt: TGTGCCAGCAGTGAAGGGGGGGCCGGCGACAATGAGCAGTTCTTC

d_gene: -
v_gene: TRBV10-2
j_gene: TRBJ1-2
abundance: -
CDR3aa: CASKPQGSYGYTF
CDR3nt: TGCGCCAGCAAACCCCAGGGAAGCTATGGCTACACCTTC

d_gene: -
v_gene: TRBV27
j_gene: TRBJ1-4
abundance: few
CDR3aa: CASSLEGVGEKLFF
CDR3nt: TGTGCCAGCAGTTTGGAGGGGGTTGGGGAAAAACTGTTTTTT

d_gene: -
v_gene: TRBV4-1
j_gene: TRBJ1-1
abundance: few
CDR3aa: CASSPGWGRMNTEAFF
CDR3nt: TGCGCCAGCAGCCCCGGGTGGGGCAGAATGAACACTGAAGCTTTCTTT

d_gene: TRBD1
v_gene: TRBV20-1
j_gene: TRBJ1-1
abundance: few
CDR3aa: CRPGQGRRDTEAFF
CDR3nt: TGCAGGCCGGGACAGGGGAGGCGTGACACTGAAGCTTTCTTT

d_gene: -
v_gene: TRBV27
j_gene: TRBJ2-1
abundance: -
CDR3aa: CASSASSFHNEQFF
CDR3nt: TGTGCCAGCAGTGCATCTAGTTTCCACAATGAGCAGTTCTTC

d_gene: TRBD1
v_gene: TRBV7-8
j_gene: TRBJ2-4
abundance: few
CDR3aa: CASSRDRGLPAKNIQYF
CDR3nt: TGTGCCAGCAGCCGGGACAGGGGGCTCCCAGCCAAAAACATTCAGTACTTC

d_gene: -
v_gene: TRBV13
j_gene: TRBJ2-7
abundance: few
CDR3aa: CASSAGTLYEQYF
CDR3nt: TGTGCCAGCAGCGCCGGGACACTCTACGAGCAGTACTTC

d_gene: TRBD1
v_gene: TRBV6-1
j_gene: TRBJ2-1
abundance: few
CDR3aa: CASRGQFPYNEQFF
CDR3nt: TGTGCCAGCAGGGGACAGTTTCCCTACAATGAGCAGTTCTTC

d_gene: TRBD1
v_gene: TRBV4-2
j_gene: TRBJ2-7
abundance: -
CDR3aa: CASSPRQGPNEQYF
CDR3nt: TGTGCCAGCAGCCCCCGACAGGGTCCCAACGAGCAGTACTTC

d_gene: -
v_gene: TRBV28
j_gene: TRBJ1-5
abundance: few
CDR3aa: CASSLRRSPQHF
CDR3nt: TGTGCCAGCAGTCTCCGACGGTCGCCCCAGCATTTT

d_gene: -
v_gene: TRBV7-2
j_gene: TRBJ2-1
abundance: many
CDR3aa: CASPGPYNEQFF
CDR3nt: TGTGCCAGCCCCGGGCCCTACAATGAGCAGTTCTTC

d_gene: -
v_gene: TRBV20-1
j_gene: TRBJ2-7
abundance: few
CDR3aa: CSGQVFGGEQYF
CDR3nt: TGCAGTGGTCAGGTCTTCGGAGGCGAGCAGTACTTC

d_gene: -
v_gene: TRBV4-1
j_gene: TRBJ1-1
abundance: -
CDR3aa: CATAPSRRNTEAFF
CDR3nt: TGCGCCACCGCCCCCTCCAGGAGGAACACTGAAGCTTTCTTT

d_gene: -
v_gene: TRBV11-3
j_gene: TRBJ2-1
abundance: -
CDR3aa: CASSLDGRRAYNEQFF
CDR3nt: TGTGCCAGCAGCTTAGATGGCCGTCGGGCGTACAATGAGCAGTTCTTC

d_gene: -
v_gene: TRBV7-2
j_gene: TRBJ1-5
abundance: -
CDR3aa: CASGLAGPNQPQHF
CDR3nt: TGTGCCAGCGGTTTGGCAGGGCCCAATCAGCCCCAGCATTTT

d_gene: -
v_gene: TRBV12-3/TRBV12-4
j_gene: TRBJ1-1
abundance: few
CDR3aa: CATARLNTEAFF
CDR3nt: TGTGCCACCGCGAGACTGAACACTGAAGCTTTCTTT

d_gene: -
v_gene: TRBV20-1
j_gene: TRBJ1-1
abundance: -
CDR3aa: CSAPPGHGAEAFF
CDR3nt: TGCAGTGCTCCACCGGGACACGGAGCTGAAGCTTTCTTT

d_gene: -
v_gene: TRBV20-1
j_gene: TRBJ2-1
abundance: few
CDR3aa: CSARDFGQYYNEQFF
CDR3nt: TGCAGTGCCCGGGATTTTGGACAGTACTACAATGAGCAGTTCTTC

d_gene: -
v_gene: TRBV2
j_gene: TRBJ2-1
abundance: few
CDR3aa: CASSERKVRNEQFF
CDR3nt: TGTGCCAGCAGTGAACGGAAGGTGAGGAATGAGCAGTTCTTC

d_gene: -
v_gene: TRBV5-4
j_gene: TRBJ1-6
abundance: few
CDR3aa: CASSLGGLSYNSPLHF
CDR3nt: TGTGCCAGCAGCTTGGGCGGGCTCTCCTATAATTCACCCCTCCACTTT

d_gene: TRBD1
v_gene: TRBV4-3
j_gene: TRBJ2-2
abundance: -
CDR3aa: CASSPTPDRRGGELFF
CDR3nt: TGCGCCAGCAGCCCTACCCCGGACAGGCGAGGCGGGGAGCTGTTTTTT

d_gene: TRBD1
v_gene: TRBV28
j_gene: TRBJ2-5
abundance: once
CDR3aa: CATRTGATETQYF
CDR3nt: TGTGCCACCCGGACAGGCGCGACAGAGACCCAGTACTTC

d_gene: TRBD2
v_gene: TRBV5-1
j_gene: TRBJ2-1
abundance: -
CDR3aa: CASSPRLAGAPFYNEQFF
CDR3nt: TGCGCCAGCAGCCCCCGACTAGCGGGGGCCCCTTTCTACAATGAGCAGTTCTTC

d_gene: TRBD2
v_gene: TRBV29-1
j_gene: TRBJ2-3
abundance: -
CDR3aa: CSVEWSSGPTDTQYF
CDR3nt: TGCAGCGTTGAGTGGTCTAGCGGGCCCACAGATACGCAGTATTTT

d_gene: -
v_gene: TRBV20-1
j_gene: TRBJ1-5
abundance: -
CDR3aa: CSAPEVYSNQPQHF
CDR3nt: TGCAGTGCACCAGAGGTCTATAGCAATCAGCCCCAGCATTTT

d_gene: TRBD2
v_gene: TRBV4-1
j_gene: TRBJ2-1
abundance: -
CDR3aa: CASSQEWGGVRDEQFF
CDR3nt: TGCGCCAGCAGCCAAGAATGGGGGGGGGTTCGAGATGAGCAGTTCTTC

d_gene: -
v_gene: TRBV5-5
j_gene: TRBJ2-7
abundance: many
CDR3aa: CASSLEFAGDEQYF
CDR3nt: TGTGCCAGCAGCTTGGAATTTGCAGGGGACGAGCAGTACTTC

d_gene: -
v_gene: TRBV9
j_gene: TRBJ2-3
abundance: many
CDR3aa: CASAGRGGRVGDTQYF
CDR3nt: TGTGCCTCCGCGGGGCGCGGGGGCCGGGTTGGAGATACGCAGTATTTT

d_gene: -
v_gene: TRBV12-3/TRBV12-4
j_gene: TRBJ2-1
abundance: few
CDR3aa: CASSPRGAPGDEQFF
CDR3nt: TGTGCCAGCAGTCCCCGGGGGGCCCCTGGCGATGAGCAGTTCTTC

d_gene: -
v_gene: TRBV4-1
j_gene: TRBJ2-1
abundance: -
CDR3aa: CASSPQTYNEQFF
CDR3nt: TGCGCCAGCAGCCCCCAAACGTACAATGAGCAGTTCTTC

d_gene: -
v_gene: TRBV29-1
j_gene: TRBJ2-4
abundance: many
CDR3aa: CSSEPGGVKNIQYF
CDR3nt: TGCAGCTCCGAGCCGGGCGGAGTCAAAAACATTCAGTACTTC